The clone carrying this TCR beta chain was counted a few times. Its antigen is unidentified. Together with a sample-barcoded 5' primer, a J-beta primer mix was included in a second PCR lasting about 7 to 11 cycles. MiXCR, run by TCRdb on the 5' RACE reads, gives a single entry per CDR3 protein. The sample gives nearly 1 million distinct CDR3 sequences, roughly 51% of which show up once; 20% to 25% is in the top ten. This CDR3 contains 17 residues. With 0 bases removed from V and 5 bases from J, the gap between germline ends came to 20 bases. Germline V gives CDR1 SGHTS, CDR2 YDEGEE. These data belong to a study of blood T cells in healthy people across ages. Study conclusions and caveats: The authors considered diversity estimates from one million T cells to be underestimates. The study could not conclusively compare naive and antigen-experienced cells, given its unsorted PBMCs. Strong correlation was found linking TCR beta diversity to naive T cell percentage.

Isolation of PBMCs gave at least 6.5 million cells per sample. This rearrangement joins TRBV5-8 to TRBJ2-5; the D gene could be TRBD1 or TRBD2 (5 bases each). This TCR was sampled from a woman aged 60-75 years in good health. The sequenced sample consisted of blood. The CDR3 DNA reads TGTGCCAGCAGCTTGGAAGGGGCAGGGAGAGGGAAGGAGACCCAGTACTTC. Its translation is CASSLEGAGRGKETQYF. The full variable domain, in which reference TRBV5-8 and TRBJ2-5 provide the parts outside the CDR3, is EAGVTQSPTHLIKTRGQQATLRCSPISGHTSVYWYQQALGLGLQFLLWYDEGEERNRGNFPPRFSGRQFPNYSSELNVNALELEDSALYLCASSLEGAGRGKETQYFGPGTRLLVL.